This record covers a single T cell receptor beta chain. The data were obtained in a study of CD8 T cells in ankylosing spondylitis. V lost 2 bases to trimming and J lost 5 bases; unmatched junction nucleotides: 4. CDR1 and CDR2 (germline): LNHDA, SQIVND (reference sequence). The CDR3 runs 16 residues. TCRdb redid the calling of the 5' RACE reads with MiXCR, one entry per CDR3 protein. Among some 240,000 distinct CDR3 sequences, 18% were seen once, and the ten largest hold approximately 32%. The chain has TRBV19 and TRBJ2-1, with TRBD1 identical over 12 bases. The receptor was derived from a male donor with ankylosing spondylitis or in good health (not recorded which). Sequencing was performed on blood, either unsorted or a sorted T cell fraction (not recorded which). CDR3: CASSISGTGGHNEQFF. In DNA, the CDR3 is TGTGCCAGTAGTATATCTGGGACAGGGGGCCACAATGAGCAGTTCTTC.